This is a list of T cell receptor beta chains from one sample in a study of blood T cell repertoires in COVID-19. Sequencing used immunoSEQ multiplex PCR; TCRdb keeps in-frame clones, though not all of them. The data contain about 400,000 clones, more than 85% of them seen just once; the ten biggest clones take up around 4.4%. The material sequenced was peripheral blood. Source of these receptors: a woman aged 30 to 39 with acute or convalescent COVID-19. The CDR3 runs from the conserved cysteine through the conserved F or W. The D gene is left open where the match is weak. Rows may omit the clone size; those that give it use once, few, many or a size class.

V gene	J gene	clone size	D gene	CDR3 DNA	CDR3 protein
TRBV15	TRBJ2-5	once	TRBD2	TGTGCCACCAGTGTTGGCGCTAGCGGAAAAGAGACCCAGTACTTC	CATSVGASGKETQYF
TRBV7-4	TRBJ1-5	.	.	TGTGCCAGCAGCTTAGAGGGGGTGAGGGGTCAGCCCCAGCATTTT	CASSLEGVRGQPQHF
TRBV5-1	TRBJ1-4	few	TRBD1	TGCGCCAGCAGCTTGTTGCAACAGGGGGCAGAGGAAAAACTGTTTTTT	CASSLLQQGAEEKLFF
TRBV28	TRBJ1-5	.	TRBD1	TGTGCCAGCAGAGGGACAGGGGATGGACAGCCCCAGCATTTT	CASRGTGDGQPQHF
TRBV19	TRBJ2-3	.	.	TGTGCCACCCGGACTGCACTCACAGATACGCAGTATTTT	CATRTALTDTQYF
TRBV4-1	TRBJ1-5	.	.	TGCGCCAGCAGCCAACAGGGGTATCAGCCCCAGCATTTT	CASSQQGYQPQHF
TRBV11-2	TRBJ1-2	once	.	TGTGCCAGCAGCCCGACTCCCTTTGACTATGGCTACACCTTC	CASSPTPFDYGYTF
TRBV18	TRBJ1-2	.	TRBD1	TGTGCCAGCTCACCAACAGGGGAGACCTATGGCTACACCTTC	CASSPTGETYGYTF
TRBV11-2	TRBJ2-5	.	.	TGTGCCAGCAGCTTATCGGGTATTAACCAAGAGACCCAGTACTTC	CASSLSGINQETQYF
TRBV11-2	TRBJ1-2	.	TRBD1	TGTGCCAGCAGCTTACAGGGGGCGCGGGATGGCTACACCTTC	CASSLQGARDGYTF
TRBV11-2	TRBJ2-7	once	.	TGTGCCAGCAGCTTTGGGACATACGAGCAGTACTTC	CASSFGTYEQYF
TRBV30	TRBJ2-5	.	.	TGTGCCTGGAGTGCGGTATCAGGAGAGACCCAGTACTTC	CAWSAVSGETQYF
TRBV5-6	TRBJ1-6	.	TRBD1	TGTGCCAGCAGCCTAGGACAGGGGGCGAGAAATTCACCCCTCCACTTT	CASSLGQGARNSPLHF
TRBV15	TRBJ2-1	once	.	TGTGCCACCAGCAGAGGATTAGACAATGAGCAGTTCTTC	CATSRGLDNEQFF
TRBV11-2	TRBJ2-7	.	.	TGTGCCAGCAGCTTAGGCAGGGCTCTCTACGAGCAGTACTTC	CASSLGRALYEQYF
TRBV6-5	TRBJ2-1	.	.	TGTGCCAGCAGTTACGATACAGGTGGGGACAATGAGCAGTTCTTC	CASSYDTGGDNEQFF
TRBV5-1	TRBJ2-7	few	.	TGCGCCAGCAGCTTGTCGTACAGCCCTACATACGAGCAGTACTTC	CASSLSYSPTYEQYF
TRBV7-2	TRBJ2-5	.	.	TGTGCCAGCAGCCCATCCTACAGACAAGAGACCCAGTACTTC	CASSPSYRQETQYF
TRBV11-2	TRBJ2-5	.	.	TGTGCCAGCAGCTTAGTGTCCCTAGCGGAGACCCAGTACTTC	CASSLVSLAETQYF
TRBV13	TRBJ2-1	.	.	TGTGCCAGCACTAAAGGTCTTGCGGGGGACACCCGTGGTTTTCGGTTCTTC	CASTKGLAGDTRGFRFF
TRBV24-1	TRBJ1-3	.	TRBD1	TGTGCCACCAGTGCCGGGACAGGAGGAAACACCATATATTTT	CATSAGTGGNTIYF
TRBV5-1	TRBJ2-1	once	TRBD2	TGCGCCAGCAGCTTGGTCCCGGGGGGTGAGTACAATGAGCAGTTCTTC	CASSLVPGGEYNEQFF
TRBV11-3	TRBJ2-5	.	.	TGTGCCAGCAGCTTACAGGGCCGAGAGACCCAGTACTTC	CASSLQGRETQYF
TRBV6-6	TRBJ2-7	.	.	TGTGCCAGCATTGGTGACAGTACCTACGAGCAGTACTTC	CASIGDSTYEQYF
TRBV7-2	TRBJ2-3	.	.	TGTGCCAGCTTGCAGGGTACGCAGTATTTT	CASLQGTQYF
TRBV12-3/TRBV12-4	TRBJ1-2	.	.	TGTGCCAGCAGTCCACAGGGTAGCTATGGCTACACCTTC	CASSPQGSYGYTF
TRBV28	TRBJ1-1	.	TRBD1	TGTGCCAGCGCCATTACAGGGGGGTCCATGAACACTGAAGCTTTCTTT	CASAITGGSMNTEAFF
TRBV11-2	TRBJ2-7	.	.	TGTGCCAGCAGCTTAGGAGGGGACACGATCTCCTACGAGCAGTACTTC	CASSLGGDTISYEQYF
TRBV12-3/TRBV12-4	TRBJ2-7	.	TRBD1	TGTGCCAGCAGTACAGGGGGCAACTACGAGCAGTACTTC	CASSTGGNYEQYF
TRBV2	TRBJ2-1	once	TRBD1	TGTGCCAGCAGGGGGGACAGGATTGGGGGTGAAACCTCCTACAATGAGCAGTTCTTC	CASRGDRIGGETSYNEQFF
TRBV15	TRBJ1-3	once	.	TGTGCCACCAGCAGAGACGGGGTACCTGGAAACACCATATATTTT	CATSRDGVPGNTIYF
TRBV29-1	TRBJ2-1	once	TRBD1	TGCAGCGGTGGGCAGGGGGCCTACAATGAGCAGTTCTTC	CSGGQGAYNEQFF
TRBV6-5	TRBJ2-5	.	.	TGTGCCAGCAGTCATCCCACCGGGGAGACCCAGTACTTC	CASSHPTGETQYF
TRBV28	TRBJ1-5	.	.	TGTGCCAGCAGTTTACAGCAGGGGCGGGGCAATCAGCCCCAGCATTTT	CASSLQQGRGNQPQHF
TRBV7-6	TRBJ1-1	.	TRBD1	TGTGCCAGCAGCCCCCGGTTTCATCGGGACAGGGGTGGGCCATTGAACACTGAAGCTTTCTTT	CASSPRFHRDRGGPLNTEAFF
TRBV19	TRBJ1-5	.	.	TGTGCCAGTAGTATGGGGCAGTCTAGCAATCAGCCCCAGCATTTT	CASSMGQSSNQPQHF
TRBV3-1/TRBV3-2	TRBJ2-3	.	TRBD2	TGTGCCAGCAGCCAAGATCGGGCGGGGGGGCCGTACGGTAGCACAGATACGCAGTATTTT	CASSQDRAGGPYGSTDTQYF
TRBV7-9	TRBJ2-7	.	.	TGTGCCAGCAGCTTAACAGCTTACGAGCAGTACTTC	CASSLTAYEQYF
TRBV12-3/TRBV12-4	TRBJ2-7	.	.	TGTGCCAGCAGGGCAGGGGAGGGGCCCGAGCAGTACTTC	CASRAGEGPEQYF
TRBV19	TRBJ2-3	.	.	TGTGCCACCTCCCCAGGGGTAGGCACAGATACGCAGTATTTT	CATSPGVGTDTQYF
TRBV7-2	TRBJ2-7	once	TRBD2	TGTGCCAGCAGCCCTAGCGGATCACAGTACTTC	CASSPSGSQYF
TRBV6-5	TRBJ2-5	.	.	TGTGCCAGCAGTTACGGCGGGACTGAAGAGACCCAGTACTTC	CASSYGGTEETQYF
TRBV5-1	TRBJ1-3	.	TRBD1	TGCGCCAGCAGCTTCGGGACAGGCTTAAATACCATATATTTT	CASSFGTGLNTIYF
TRBV18	TRBJ2-3	.	TRBD2	TGTGCCAGCTCACCACAGCTAGCGGGGCCCACAGATACGCAGTATTTT	CASSPQLAGPTDTQYF
TRBV11-3	TRBJ2-7	.	TRBD2	TGTGCCAGCAGCTTTTCGGGGGGCTACGAGCAGTACTTC	CASSFSGGYEQYF